The clone carrying this T cell receptor (beta chain) was counted a few times. V gave up 8 bases and J gave up 1 base, with 12 bases separating them. This CDR3 is built from 14 residues. Germline V gene lookup returns CDR1 MNHNS and CDR2 SASEGT. The data stem from a study of T cells in Graves' hyperthyroidism and ophthalmopathy. TCR beta CDR3 regions were amplified from RNA. HTBI primers were used for first-round RT-PCR of the TCR CDR3. TCRdb reprocessed the multiplex PCR reads with MiXCR, giving one entry per CDR3 protein. The sample gives a few hundred thousand distinct CDR3 sequences, about 16% of which show up once; about 30% is in the top ten.

Sample: blood. The TCR was taken from a woman aged 25 to 39 with Graves' hyperthyroidism. The chain joins TRBV6-1 to TRBJ1-5; D perhaps matches TRBD1 (6 bases). The CDR3 coding sequence is TGTGCCAGCGGTGGGGGCGCGAGCAATCAGCCCCAGCATTTT. This sequence encodes CASGGGASNQPQHF.